Following are 5 T cell receptor beta chains from one sample sequenced in a study of blood T cell repertoires in COVID-19. Measured with immunoSEQ multiplex PCR; TCRdb has only the in-frame clones, and not every one. Here the sample spans around 170,000 clones, approximately 80% being singletons. Sequencing used peripheral blood. These receptors all come from a man between 65 and 85 years old who had recovered from COVID-19.

The V call is TRBV15, the J call TRBJ2-7; 9 bases align to TRBD1. With 3 bases clipped from V and 4 bases from J, the junction kept 4 bases outside the gene matches. CDR1 and CDR2 from the germline V gene are LNHNV and YYDKDF (reference sequence). This CDR3 has 14 amino acids. In DNA form, the CDR3 reads TGTGCCACCAGCAGGGACAGGGGTTTATACGAGCAGTACTTC. It codes for CATSRDRGLYEQYF.

The rearrangement uses TRBV4-1 and TRBJ2-5; 13 nucleotides line up with TRBD2. CDR1 is MGHRA, CDR2 YSYEKL, per germline. The CDR3 totals 15 residues. V lost 7 bases and J lost 4; bases outside the gene matches: 6. CDR3 sequence (DNA): TGCGCCAGCACCATGGGACTAGCGGGAAGAGAGACCCAGTACTTC. As protein: CASTMGLAGRETQYF.

As DNA, the CDR3 is TGTGCCAGCAGCCCTCGGACTAAGGAGCAGTTCTTC. This encodes CASSPRTKEQFF. The V gene is TRBV13, the J gene TRBJ2-1, with a possible D match to TRBD2 (6 bases). The CDR3 has 12 residues. V lost 5 bases to trimming and J lost 10 bases, with 12 bases between them. Germline CDR1 PRHDT, CDR2 FYEKMQ (reference sequence).

Worth noting for this clone: One end of the junction is discordant with germline, which a read error may explain. The V and J genes are TRBV7-7 and TRBJ1-5, with D perhaps matching TRBD1 (6 bases). The CDR3 spans 15 residues. Per the germline V gene, CDR1 is SSHAT and CDR2 is FNYEAQ (reference sequence). As DNA, the CDR3 is TGTGCTAGCAACAAACTGGGGGCGGCGGGTCAGCCCCAGCATTTT. It encodes CASNKLGAAGQPQHF.

A single count supports this clone. In DNA form, the CDR3 reads TGTGCCAGCAGTTTCCTCCGCGGGGAGCTGTTTTTT. This encodes CASSFLRGELFF. The genes are TRBV6-2 or TRBV6-3 and TRBJ2-2; D is unclear. With 4 bases removed from V and 7 bases from J, the gap between germline ends came to 7 bases. The germline gives CDR1 MNHEY, CDR2 SVGEGT. This CDR3 has 12 residues.